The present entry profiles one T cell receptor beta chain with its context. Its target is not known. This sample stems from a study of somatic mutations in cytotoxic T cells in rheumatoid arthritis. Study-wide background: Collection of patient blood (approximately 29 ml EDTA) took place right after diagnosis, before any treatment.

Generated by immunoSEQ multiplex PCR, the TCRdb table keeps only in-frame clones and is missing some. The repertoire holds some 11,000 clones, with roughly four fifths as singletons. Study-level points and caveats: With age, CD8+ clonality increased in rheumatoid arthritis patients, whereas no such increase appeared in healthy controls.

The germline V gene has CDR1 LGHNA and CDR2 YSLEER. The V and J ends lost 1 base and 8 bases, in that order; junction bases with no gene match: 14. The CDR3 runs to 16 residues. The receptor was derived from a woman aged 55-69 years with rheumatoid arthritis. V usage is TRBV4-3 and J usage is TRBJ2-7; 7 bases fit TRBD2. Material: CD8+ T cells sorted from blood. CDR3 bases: TGCGCCAGCAGCCAAGGTCGGCTAGCGGCAGTATACAAGCAGTACTTC. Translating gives CASSQGRLAAVYKQYF.